This T cell receptor (beta chain) was captured in a study of shared clonotypes between healthy human individuals. This clone has just one count. No antigen is known for it. Some clones are missing from TCRdb's copy, which holds only in-frame ones; the method was immunoSEQ multiplex PCR. The sample shows more than 400,000 clones, roughly 95% of them seen only once. This CDR3 region has 16 residues. Germline loops: CDR1 SGHTA, CDR2 FQGTGA. Trimming removed 7 bases at V and 7 bases at J, with 26 bases between. Whole-study findings and limits: Rarefaction revealed incomplete sorted-subset sequencing despite large depth. Clonotype sharing levels among donors were expected to vary with sequencing depth. On the whole, naive subsets had larger estimated richness than memory subsets had.

This receptor was identified in a woman in her twenties or thirties in good health. The sequenced sample was naive CD4+ T cells sorted from blood. Stated subset: CD45RA+ positively selected. The V gene is TRBV7-3, the J gene TRBJ2-7; D might be TRBD2 (6 bases). For the CDR3, the DNA is TGTGCCAGCAACCTCGCCCGGGAGCGCCTCTCGTGTGAGCAGTACTTC. Residues: CASNLARERLSCEQYF.